The clone carrying this T cell receptor (beta chain) has only one observation. What it binds is not known. This sample is drawn from a study of OX40 agonist ivuxolimab in advanced cancers. In the study overall: Partial responses occurred in three patients (one hepatocellular carcinoma, two cutaneous melanoma). Notes on the study in general: Clonal expansion by week 6 occurred in CD4+ and CD8+ blood T cells (at 0.1 to 3.0 mg/kg). On average, CD8+ T cells had more expanded clones than CD4+.

Assay: immunoSEQ multiplex PCR; the TCRdb copy retains only in-frame clones and omits some. The table shows 65,000 to 75,000 clones, with around 86% occurring only once. Trimming stripped 3 bases from V and 4 bases from J, with 9 bases between. The V gene's germline CDR1 is SQVTM and CDR2 ANQGSEA. This CDR3 is 12 amino acids long. Patients were ineligible given autoimmune disease history or systemic immunosuppression. The sample was CD4+ or CD8+ T cells sorted from blood, taken in a trial of the OX40 agonist ivuxolimab. The source is an adult with an advanced solid tumor such as melanoma, head and neck, liver or kidney cancer. The V gene is TRBV29-1, the J gene TRBJ1-1; D gene ambiguous. In nucleotides, the CDR3 is TGCAGCGTTGAGGAAGGGTTCACTGAAGCTTTCTTT. Translating it yields CSVEEGFTEAFF.